Described below is a single T cell receptor beta chain sequence and its context. Its specificity is unknown. Trimming at V came to 6 bases and at J to 6 bases, leaving 4 bases not matched to a gene. This CDR3 is built from 12 residues. CDR1 MGHDK and CDR2 SYGVNS come from the germline V gene. The data originate from a study of CD8 T cells in ankylosing spondylitis. Regarding the study as a whole: Ankylosing spondylitis blood appeared to carry a characteristic TCR beta motif of several highly homologous variants.

By quantitative 5'-RACE with molecular barcodes, the TCR beta libraries were made. Each CDR3 protein is one row after TCRdb ran MiXCR on the 5' RACE reads. Among approximately 440,000 distinct CDR3 sequences listed, about a sixth were seen once. The sequencing sample was made of blood, either unsorted or a sorted T cell fraction (not recorded which). J is TRBJ1-1 and V is TRBV25-1; 7 bases agree with TRBD1. The receptor was derived from a male donor with ankylosing spondylitis. The CDR3 sequence is CASRKTGAEAFF. The CDR3, as DNA: TGTGCCAGCAGGAAAACAGGGGCTGAAGCTTTCTTT.